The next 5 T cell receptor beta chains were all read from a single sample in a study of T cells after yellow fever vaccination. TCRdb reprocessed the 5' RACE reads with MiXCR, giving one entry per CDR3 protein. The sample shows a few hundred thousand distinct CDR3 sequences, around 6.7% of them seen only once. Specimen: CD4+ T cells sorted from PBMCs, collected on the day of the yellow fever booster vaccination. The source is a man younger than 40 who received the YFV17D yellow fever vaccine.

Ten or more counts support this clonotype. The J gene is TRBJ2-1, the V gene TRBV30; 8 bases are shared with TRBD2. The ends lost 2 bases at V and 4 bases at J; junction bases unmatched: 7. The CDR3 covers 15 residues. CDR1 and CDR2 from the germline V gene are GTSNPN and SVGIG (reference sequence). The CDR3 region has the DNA TGTGCCTGGAGTCGGGATAGCGGGATATACAATGAGCAGTTCTTC. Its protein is CAWSRDSGIYNEQFF.

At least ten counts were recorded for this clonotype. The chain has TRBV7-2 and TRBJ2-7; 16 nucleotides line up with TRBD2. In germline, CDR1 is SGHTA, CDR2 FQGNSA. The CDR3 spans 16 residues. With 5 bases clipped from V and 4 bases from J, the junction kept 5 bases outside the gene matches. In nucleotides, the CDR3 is TGTGCCAGCAGCCCACGGGGACTAGCGGGAGGGTACGAGCAGTACTTC. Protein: CASSPRGLAGGYEQYF.

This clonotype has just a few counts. The chain's CDR3 is CASSSRGGTEAFF. The CDR3 DNA reads as TGTGCCAGCAGCTCTAGGGGTGGCACTGAAGCTTTCTTT. This chain joins TRBV11-1 and TRBJ1-1, with D possibly being TRBD1 (5 bases). Between the trimmed V and J ends, which lost 4 bases and 4 bases, there was a span of 10 bases. This CDR3 has 13 residues. Germline V lookup: CDR1 SGHAT, CDR2 FQDESV (reference sequence).

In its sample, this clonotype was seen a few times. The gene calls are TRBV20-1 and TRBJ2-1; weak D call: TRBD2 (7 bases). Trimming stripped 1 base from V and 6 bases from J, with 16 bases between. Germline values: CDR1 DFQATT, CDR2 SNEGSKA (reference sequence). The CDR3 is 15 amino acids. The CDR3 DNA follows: TGCAGTGCTAGAGTCGGGGCGGGGGCCGCCAATGAGCAGTTCTTC. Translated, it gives CSARVGAGAANEQFF.

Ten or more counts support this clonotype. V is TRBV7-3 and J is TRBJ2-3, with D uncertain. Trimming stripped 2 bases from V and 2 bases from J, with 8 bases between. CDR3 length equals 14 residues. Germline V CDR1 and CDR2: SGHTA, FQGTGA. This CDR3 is CASSLSGYTDTQYF. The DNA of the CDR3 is TGTGCCAGCAGCTTATCCGGATACACAGATACGCAGTATTTT.